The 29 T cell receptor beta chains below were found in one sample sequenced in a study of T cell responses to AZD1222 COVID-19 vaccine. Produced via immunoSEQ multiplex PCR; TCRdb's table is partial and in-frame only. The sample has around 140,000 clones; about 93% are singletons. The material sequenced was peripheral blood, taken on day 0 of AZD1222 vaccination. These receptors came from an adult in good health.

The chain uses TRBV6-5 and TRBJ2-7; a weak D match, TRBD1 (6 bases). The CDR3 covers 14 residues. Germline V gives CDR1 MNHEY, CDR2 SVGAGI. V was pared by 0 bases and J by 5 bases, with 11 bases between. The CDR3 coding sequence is TGTGCCAGCAGTTACTCCTACAGGGAGCACGAGCAGTACTTC. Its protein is CASSYSYREHEQYF.

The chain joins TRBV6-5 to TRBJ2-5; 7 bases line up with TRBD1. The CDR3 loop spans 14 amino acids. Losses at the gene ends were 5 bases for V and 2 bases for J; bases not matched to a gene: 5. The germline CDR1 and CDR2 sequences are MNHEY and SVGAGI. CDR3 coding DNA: TGTGCCAGCAGTCGGACAGGAGATCAAGAGACCCAGTACTTC. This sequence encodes CASSRTGDQETQYF.

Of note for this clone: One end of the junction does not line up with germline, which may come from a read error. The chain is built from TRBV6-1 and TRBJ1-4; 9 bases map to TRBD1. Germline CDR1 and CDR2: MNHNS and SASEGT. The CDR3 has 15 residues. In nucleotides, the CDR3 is TGTGCCAGCAGTAAAGCCGGGGACAGGGCCCAAAAACTGTTTTTT. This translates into CASSKAGDRAQKLFF.

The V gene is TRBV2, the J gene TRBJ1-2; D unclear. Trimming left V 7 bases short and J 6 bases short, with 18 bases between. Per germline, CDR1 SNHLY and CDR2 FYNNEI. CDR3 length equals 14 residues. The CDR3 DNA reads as TGTGCCAGCATTAGACACGGAAGTGGGGATGGCTACACCTTC. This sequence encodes CASIRHGSGDGYTF. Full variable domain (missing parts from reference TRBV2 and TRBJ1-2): EPEVTQTPSHQVTQMGQEVILRCVPISNHLYFYWYRQILGQKVEFLVSFYNNEISEKSEIFDDQFSVERPDGSNFTLKIRSTKLEDSAMYFCASIRHGSGDGYTFGSGTRLTVV.

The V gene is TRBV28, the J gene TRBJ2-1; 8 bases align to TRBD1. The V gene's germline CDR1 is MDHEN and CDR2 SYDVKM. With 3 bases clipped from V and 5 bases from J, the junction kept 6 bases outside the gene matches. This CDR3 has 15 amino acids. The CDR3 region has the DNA TGTGCCAGCAGTTTTCAGGGACAGGAGCACAATGAGCAGTTCTTC. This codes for CASSFQGQEHNEQFF.

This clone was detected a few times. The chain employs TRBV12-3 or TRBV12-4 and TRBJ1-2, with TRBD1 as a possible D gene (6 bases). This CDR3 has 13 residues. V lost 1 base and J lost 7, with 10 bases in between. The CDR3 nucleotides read TGTGCCAGCAGTTTAGGCAGGGGATTTGGCTACACCTTC. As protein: CASSLGRGFGYTF.

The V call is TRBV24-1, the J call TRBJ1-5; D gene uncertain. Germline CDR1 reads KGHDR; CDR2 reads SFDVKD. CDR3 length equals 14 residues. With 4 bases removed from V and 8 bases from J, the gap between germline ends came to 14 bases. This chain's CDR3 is CATSDSWTGKPQHF. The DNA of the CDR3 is TGTGCCACCAGTGACTCTTGGACGGGTAAGCCCCAGCATTTT.

The CDR3: CAWIHPAATNEKLFF. DNA for the CDR3: TGTGCCTGGATCCACCCGGCAGCAACTAATGAAAAACTGTTTTTT. The chain joins TRBV30 to TRBJ1-4; D is unclear. The CDR3 is 15 residues long. V shed 4 bases and J shed 0 bases, with 12 bases lying between them. Germline V gene lookup returns CDR1 GTSNPN and CDR2 SVGIG (reference sequence). Filled out from reference TRBV30 and TRBJ1-4, the complete variable domain reads SQTIHQWPATLVQPVGSPLSLECTVEGTSNPNLYWYRQAAGRGLQLLFYSVGIGQISSEVPQNLSASRPQDRQFILSSKKLLLSDSGFYLCAWIHPAATNEKLFFGSGTQLSVL.

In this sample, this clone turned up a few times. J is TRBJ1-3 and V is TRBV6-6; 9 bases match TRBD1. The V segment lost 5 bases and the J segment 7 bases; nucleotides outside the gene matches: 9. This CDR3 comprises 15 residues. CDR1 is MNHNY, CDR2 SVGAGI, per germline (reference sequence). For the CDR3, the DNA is TGTGCCAGCAGTCCCGACAGGGGGAGGTCGAACACCATATATTTT. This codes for CASSPDRGRSNTIYF.

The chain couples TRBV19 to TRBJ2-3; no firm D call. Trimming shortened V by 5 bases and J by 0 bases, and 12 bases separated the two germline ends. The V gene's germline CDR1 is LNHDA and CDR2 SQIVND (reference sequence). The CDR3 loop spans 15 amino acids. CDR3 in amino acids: CASSADLDSTDTQYF. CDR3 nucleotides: TGTGCCAGTAGTGCTGACCTGGACAGCACAGATACGCAGTATTTT.

CDR3 amino acids: CASSLEAAATNEKLFF. The DNA of the CDR3 is TGTGCCAGCAGCTTAGAGGCCGCCGCAACTAATGAAAAACTGTTTTTT. J is TRBJ1-4 and V is TRBV7-6, with D unresolved. V was cut by 1 base and J by 0 bases, with 9 bases left in between. This CDR3 region has 16 residues. Germline assignment: CDR1 SGHVS and CDR2 FNYEAQ.

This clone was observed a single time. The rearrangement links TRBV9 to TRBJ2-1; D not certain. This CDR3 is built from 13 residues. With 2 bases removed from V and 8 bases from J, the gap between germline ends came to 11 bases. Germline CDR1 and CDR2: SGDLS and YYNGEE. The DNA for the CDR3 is TGTGCCAGCAGCGTTTCCGGTGGGGATGAGCAGTTCTTC. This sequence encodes CASSVSGGDEQFF.

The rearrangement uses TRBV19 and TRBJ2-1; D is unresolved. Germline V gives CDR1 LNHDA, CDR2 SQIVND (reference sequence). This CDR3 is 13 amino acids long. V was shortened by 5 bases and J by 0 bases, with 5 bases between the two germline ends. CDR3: CASSLSSYNEQFF. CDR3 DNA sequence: TGTGCCAGTAGTCTGAGCTCCTACAATGAGCAGTTCTTC.

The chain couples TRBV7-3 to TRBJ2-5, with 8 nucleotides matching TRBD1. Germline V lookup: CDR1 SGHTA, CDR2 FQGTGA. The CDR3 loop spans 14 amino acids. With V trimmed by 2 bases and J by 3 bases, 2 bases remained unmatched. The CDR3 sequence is CASSLQGAEETQYF. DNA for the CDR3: TGTGCCAGCAGCTTACAGGGGGCCGAAGAGACCCAGTACTTC.

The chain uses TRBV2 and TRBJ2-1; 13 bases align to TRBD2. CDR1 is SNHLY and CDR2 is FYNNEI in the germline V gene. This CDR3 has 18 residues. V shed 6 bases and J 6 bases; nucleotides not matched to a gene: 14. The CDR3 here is CASSRTSGGTSSSNEQFF. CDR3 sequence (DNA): TGTGCCAGCAGCCGGACTAGCGGGGGAACCAGCTCGAGCAATGAGCAGTTCTTC.

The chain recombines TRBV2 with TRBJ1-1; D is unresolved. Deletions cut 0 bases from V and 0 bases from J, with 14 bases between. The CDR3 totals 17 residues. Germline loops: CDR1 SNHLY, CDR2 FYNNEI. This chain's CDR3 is CASSEALRTVLNTEAFF. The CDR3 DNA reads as TGTGCCAGCAGTGAAGCACTAAGGACTGTATTGAACACTGAAGCTTTCTTT.

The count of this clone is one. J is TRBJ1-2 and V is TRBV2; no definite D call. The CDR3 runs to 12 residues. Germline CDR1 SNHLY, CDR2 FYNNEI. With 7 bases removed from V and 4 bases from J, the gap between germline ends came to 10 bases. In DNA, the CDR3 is TGTGCCAGCACCTTCCTAGGCTATGGCTACACCTTC. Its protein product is CASTFLGYGYTF. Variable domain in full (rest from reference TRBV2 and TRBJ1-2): EPEVTQTPSHQVTQMGQEVILRCVPISNHLYFYWYRQILGQKVEFLVSFYNNEISEKSEIFDDQFSVERPDGSNFTLKIRSTKLEDSAMYFCASTFLGYGYTFGSGTRLTVV.

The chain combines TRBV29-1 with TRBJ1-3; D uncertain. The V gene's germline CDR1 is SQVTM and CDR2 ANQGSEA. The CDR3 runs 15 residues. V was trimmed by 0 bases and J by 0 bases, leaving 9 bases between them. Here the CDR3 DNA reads TGCAGCGTTGAAGATGCGTCGAGCTCTGGAAACACCATATATTTT. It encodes CSVEDASSSGNTIYF.

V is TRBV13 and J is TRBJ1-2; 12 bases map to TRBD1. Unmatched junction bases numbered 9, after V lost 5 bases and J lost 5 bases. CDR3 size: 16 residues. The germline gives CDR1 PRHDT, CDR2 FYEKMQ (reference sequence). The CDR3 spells CASSLGQGALNYGYTF. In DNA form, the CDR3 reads TGTGCCAGCAGCCTGGGACAGGGGGCGCTGAATTATGGCTACACCTTC.

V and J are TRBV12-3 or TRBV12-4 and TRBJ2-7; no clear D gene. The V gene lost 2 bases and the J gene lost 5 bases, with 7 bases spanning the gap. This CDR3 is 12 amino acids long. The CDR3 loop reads CASSLFGDEQYF. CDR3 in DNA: TGTGCCAGCAGTTTATTCGGAGACGAGCAGTACTTC.

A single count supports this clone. CDR3 sequence reads: CASSLTAGNSNQPQHF. CDR3 coding DNA: TGTGCCAGTAGTCTAACCGCGGGGAATAGCAATCAGCCCCAGCATTTT. The chain uses TRBV19 and TRBJ1-5; unclear D gene. The CDR3 has 16 amino acids. Germline lookup yields CDR1 LNHDA and CDR2 SQIVND (reference sequence). Trimming took 5 bases from V and 0 from J, leaving 14 bases between them.

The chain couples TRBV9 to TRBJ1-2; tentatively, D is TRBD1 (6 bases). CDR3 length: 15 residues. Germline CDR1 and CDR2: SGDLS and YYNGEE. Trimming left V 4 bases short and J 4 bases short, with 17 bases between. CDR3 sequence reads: CASSRGSGEGYGYTF. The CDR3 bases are TGTGCCAGCAGCAGGGGGTCAGGGGAAGGCTATGGCTACACCTTC.

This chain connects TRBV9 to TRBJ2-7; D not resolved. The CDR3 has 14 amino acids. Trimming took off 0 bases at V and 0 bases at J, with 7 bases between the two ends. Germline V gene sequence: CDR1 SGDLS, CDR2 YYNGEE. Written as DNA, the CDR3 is TGTGCCAGCAGCGTAGGTGGGGACTCCTACGAGCAGTACTTC. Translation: CASSVGGDSYEQYF.

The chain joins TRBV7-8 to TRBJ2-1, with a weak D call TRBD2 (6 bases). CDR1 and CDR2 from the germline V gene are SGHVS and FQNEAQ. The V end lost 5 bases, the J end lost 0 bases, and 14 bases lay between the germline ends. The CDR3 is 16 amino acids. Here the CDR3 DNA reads TGTGCCAGCAGCCCGCGGGCGGGGACCTCCTACAATGAGCAGTTCTTC. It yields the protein CASSPRAGTSYNEQFF.

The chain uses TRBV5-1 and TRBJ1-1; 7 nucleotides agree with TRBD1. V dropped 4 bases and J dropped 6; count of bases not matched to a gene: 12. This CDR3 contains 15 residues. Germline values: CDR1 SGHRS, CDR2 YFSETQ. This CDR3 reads CASSLDRPGVAEAFF. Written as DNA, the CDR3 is TGCGCCAGCAGCCTGGACAGGCCTGGGGTCGCTGAAGCTTTCTTT.

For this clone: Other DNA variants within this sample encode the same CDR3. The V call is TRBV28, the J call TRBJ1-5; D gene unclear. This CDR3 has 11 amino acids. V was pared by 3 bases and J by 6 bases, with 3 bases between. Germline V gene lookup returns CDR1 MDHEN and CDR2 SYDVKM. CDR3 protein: CASSFRQPQHF. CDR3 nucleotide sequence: TGTGCCAGCAGTTTTCGTCAGCCCCAGCATTTT.

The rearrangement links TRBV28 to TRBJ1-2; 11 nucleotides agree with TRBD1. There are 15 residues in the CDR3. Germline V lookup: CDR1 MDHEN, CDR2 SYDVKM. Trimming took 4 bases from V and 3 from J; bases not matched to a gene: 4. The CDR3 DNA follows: TGTGCCAGCAGTTCCCGGACAGGGGGCTACTATGGCTACACCTTC. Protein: CASSSRTGGYYGYTF.

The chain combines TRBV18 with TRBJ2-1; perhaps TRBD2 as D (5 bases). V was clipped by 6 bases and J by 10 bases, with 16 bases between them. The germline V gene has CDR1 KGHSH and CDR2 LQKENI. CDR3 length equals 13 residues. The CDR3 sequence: CASSPSSGWEQFF. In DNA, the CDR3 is TGTGCCAGCTCCCCCTCTTCGGGGTGGGAGCAGTTCTTC. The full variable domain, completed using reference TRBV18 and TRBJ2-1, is NAGVMQNPRHLVRRRGQEARLRCSPMKGHSHVYWYRQLPEEGLKFMVYLQKENIIDESGMPKERFSAEFPKEGPSILRIQQVVRGDSAAYFCASSPSSGWEQFFGPGTRLTVL.

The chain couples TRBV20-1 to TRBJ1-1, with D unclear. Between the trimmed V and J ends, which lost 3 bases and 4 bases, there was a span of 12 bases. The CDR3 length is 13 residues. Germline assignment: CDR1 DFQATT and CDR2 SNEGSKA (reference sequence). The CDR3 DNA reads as TGCAGTGCTAGTGTTCTCGGGTTCACTGAAGCTTTCTTT. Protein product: CSASVLGFTEAFF.